This T cell receptor beta chain originates from a study of T cells expressing NK-cell markers. Regarding the study as a whole: About 1.0-8% of CD8+ T cells in over 5 donors belonged to dominant NKG2C+ clonotypes.

No DNA is given; TCRdb re-called the 5' RACE reads and lists each CDR3 protein once. The sample data list about 140,000 distinct CDR3 sequences. Concerning this clonotype itself: Its antigen is as yet unknown.

Sequenced material: blood T cells: a sorted CD56 or NKG2C T cell subset, CD4+ or CD8+ T cells, or bulk PBMC T cells (not recorded which). The receptor was derived from a young man in good health.

CDR3 protein: CASSFRELSYNEQFF. The chain uses TRBV5-1 and TRBJ2-1; the TCRdb call, TRBD2, lacks DNA for checking. CDR1 and CDR2 from the germline V gene are SGHRS and YFSETQ. The length of the CDR3 is 15 residues.